The source of this T cell receptor (beta chain) is a study of blood T cell repertoires in COVID-19. For the study at large: COVID-19 samples, acute and convalescent, were from the United States, Italy and Spain. Sources were T cells, B-cell-depleted T cells, or PBMCs; the material itself was cDNA or gDNA.

The CDR3 contains 14 residues. Trimming stripped 1 base from V and 7 bases from J, with 14 bases between. Germline CDR1 MNHNS, CDR2 SASEGT. As originally analysed: Researchers report that nucleated cell counts were estimated from reference gene primer amplification. Clones were read by immunoSEQ multiplex PCR, and TCRdb kept only the in-frame ones, dropping some. That table gives V, J and clone size, and the DNA gave D and trimming. The sample lists around 190,000 clones; roughly 88% were seen once. The V gene is TRBV6-1, the J gene TRBJ2-7, with D unresolved. The specimen was peripheral blood. The TCR originated in a human donor in a cohort sampled during active COVID-19. Here the CDR3 reads CASSEGGIADEQYF. The CDR3 DNA is TGTGCCAGCAGTGAAGGTGGCATAGCCGATGAGCAGTACTTC.